These T cell receptor beta chains were read from a single sample in a study of neoadjuvant anti-PD-1 for oral cavity cancer. Libraries were prepared by immunoSEQ multiplex PCR; TCRdb keeps only in-frame clonotypes and omits some of them. Altogether about 25,000 clones are present, 25% to 35% being singletons, with the ten largest covering 15% to 20%. The source material was tumor tissue, sampled after nivolumab (anti-PD-1) treatment. These receptors were obtained from a person between 35 and 79 years old with oral cavity squamous cell carcinoma. The CDR3 runs from the conserved cysteine through the conserved F or W. Fields, in order: V gene, clone size, J gene, CDR3 protein. Size is stated for part of the rows, as once, few or many counts, or as a class when the clone is expanded.

TRBV5-4	.	TRBJ1-1	CASSYTGGNEAFF
TRBV4-1	few	TRBJ2-7	CASSQPLRGSYEQYF
TRBV4-2	.	TRBJ2-1	CASSPEQRDYTYNEQFF
TRBV4-1	.	TRBJ2-1	CASSQALPRTGASYNEQFF
TRBV6-5	few	TRBJ2-7	CASRPSKVTYEQYF
TRBV5-1	.	TRBJ1-1	CASREVVSQNTEAFF
TRBV7-9	few	TRBJ2-1	CASSSLGLEQFF
TRBV5-1	.	TRBJ1-2	CASSLEAGGYGYTF
TRBV19	medium-sized	TRBJ1-2	CASTTETGGAVDGYTF
TRBV15	few	TRBJ1-6	CATSRDSPASPLHF
TRBV28	.	TRBJ1-2	CASRKGLSPGFRYLGSGF
TRBV10-3	many	TRBJ2-4	CAISDGAAKNIQYF
TRBV7-8	many	TRBJ1-1	CASSPDRNREAFF
TRBV10-3	.	TRBJ2-7	CAINDRGTYEQYF
TRBV11-3	.	TRBJ2-1	CASSRGQASYNEQFF
TRBV7-3	.	TRBJ1-1	CASSSRQGGEAFF
TRBV6-4	.	TRBJ2-3	CASSAGTSGATDTQYF
TRBV7-4	few	TRBJ1-2	CASRGRNGYTF
TRBV25-1	.	TRBJ1-1	CASSELTANTEAFF
TRBV7-9	few	TRBJ2-7	CASSRVGYEQYF
TRBV7-9	.	TRBJ1-2	CASSGRTTTGGYTF
TRBV13	.	TRBJ1-5	CASSLTGAGGQPQHF
TRBV29-1	few	TRBJ1-2	CSVGTGANYGYTF
TRBV5-1	.	TRBJ1-1	CASSPQLGSTEAFF
TRBV4-1	.	TRBJ1-1	CASSPRDKASNTEAFF
TRBV5-6	.	TRBJ2-1	CASSSPGGLSSEQFF
TRBV29-1	.	TRBJ1-2	CSVWTGGYGYTF
TRBV4-1	few	TRBJ2-3	CASSQVQGTRDTQYF
TRBV19	.	TRBJ2-4	CASSPMTGIAKNIQYF
TRBV29-1	.	TRBJ2-7	CSVVSRHEQYF
TRBV4-1	few	TRBJ2-5	CASSQVSQQETQYF
TRBV29-1	few	TRBJ1-1	CSVVRGGQGTEAFF
TRBV6-5	few	TRBJ1-1	CASSTGGSGAFF
TRBV2	.	TRBJ1-5	CASRATGTDYQPQHF
TRBV28	.	TRBJ1-5	CASRSPRAQGRQPQHF
TRBV7-6	.	TRBJ1-1	CASSFLPTGGINTEAFF
TRBV25-1	few	TRBJ1-6	CASSAERSLHF
TRBV27	few	TRBJ2-3	CASSDQGSDTQYF
TRBV27	.	TRBJ2-1	CASSPYLNNEQFF
TRBV7-6	few	TRBJ2-1	CASSLVGGASYNEQFF
TRBV10-3	.	TRBJ1-2	CAISGTATPAGYTF
TRBV11-3	.	TRBJ2-3	CASSPGLSDTQYF
TRBV7-6	.	TRBJ2-2	CASRRGYTGELFF
TRBV10-3	.	TRBJ2-5	CAISAGLAGVDETQYF
TRBV19	few	TRBJ2-1	CASSIGGSAYNEQFF
TRBV28	many	TRBJ1-1	CASRVDRGLATEAFF
TRBV19	many	TRBJ1-2	CASSTGTDLNYGYTF